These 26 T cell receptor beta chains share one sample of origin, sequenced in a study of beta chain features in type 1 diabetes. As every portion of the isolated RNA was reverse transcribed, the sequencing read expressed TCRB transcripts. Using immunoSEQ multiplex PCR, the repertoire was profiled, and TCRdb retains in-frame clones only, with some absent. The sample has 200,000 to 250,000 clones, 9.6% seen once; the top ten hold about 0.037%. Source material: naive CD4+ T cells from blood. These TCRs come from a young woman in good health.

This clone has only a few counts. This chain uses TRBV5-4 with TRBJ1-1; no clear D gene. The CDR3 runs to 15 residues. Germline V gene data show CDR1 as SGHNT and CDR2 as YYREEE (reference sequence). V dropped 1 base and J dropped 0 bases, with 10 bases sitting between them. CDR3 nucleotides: TGTGCCAGCAGCTTGAGGCGGCCTTTGAACACTGAAGCTTTCTTT. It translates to CASSLRRPLNTEAFF. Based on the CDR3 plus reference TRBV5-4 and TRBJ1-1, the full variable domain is ETGVTQSPTHLIKTRGQQVTLRCSSQSGHNTVSWYQQALGQGPQFIFQYYREEENGRGNFPPRFSGLQFPNYSSELNVNALELDDSALYLCASSLRRPLNTEAFFGQGTRLTVV.

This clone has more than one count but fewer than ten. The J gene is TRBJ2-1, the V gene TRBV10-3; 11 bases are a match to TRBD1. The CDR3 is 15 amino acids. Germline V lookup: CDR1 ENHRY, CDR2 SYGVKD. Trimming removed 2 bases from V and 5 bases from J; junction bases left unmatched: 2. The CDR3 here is CAISEPGQGDNEQFF. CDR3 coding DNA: TGTGCCATCAGTGAGCCGGGACAGGGGGACAATGAGCAGTTCTTC.

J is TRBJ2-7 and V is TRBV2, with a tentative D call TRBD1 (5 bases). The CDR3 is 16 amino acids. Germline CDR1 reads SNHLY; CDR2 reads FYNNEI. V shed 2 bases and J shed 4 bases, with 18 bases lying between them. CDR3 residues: CASSEQGKLVLYEQYF. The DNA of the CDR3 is TGTGCCAGCAGTGAACAGGGAAAGTTAGTATTATACGAGCAGTACTTC.

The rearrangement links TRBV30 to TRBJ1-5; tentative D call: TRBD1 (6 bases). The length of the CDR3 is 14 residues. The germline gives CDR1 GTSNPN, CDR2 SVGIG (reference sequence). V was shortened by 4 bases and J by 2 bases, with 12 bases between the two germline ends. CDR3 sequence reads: CAWNREGGNQPQHF. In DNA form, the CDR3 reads TGTGCCTGGAACAGGGAGGGGGGCAATCAGCCCCAGCATTTT.

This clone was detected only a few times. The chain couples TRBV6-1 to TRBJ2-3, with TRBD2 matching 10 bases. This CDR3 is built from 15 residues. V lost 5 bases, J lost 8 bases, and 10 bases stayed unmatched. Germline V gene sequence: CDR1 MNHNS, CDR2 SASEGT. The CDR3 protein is CASSLLAGGRGTQYF. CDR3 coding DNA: TGTGCCAGCAGTCTATTAGCGGGAGGAAGGGGTACGCAGTATTTT.

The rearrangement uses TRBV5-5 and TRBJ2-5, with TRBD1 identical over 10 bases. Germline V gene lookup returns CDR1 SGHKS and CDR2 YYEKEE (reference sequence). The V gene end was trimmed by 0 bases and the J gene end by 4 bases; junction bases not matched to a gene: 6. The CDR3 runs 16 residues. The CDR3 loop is CASSLAGTGAAETQYF. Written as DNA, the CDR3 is TGTGCCAGCAGCTTGGCGGGGACAGGGGCGGCAGAGACCCAGTACTTC.

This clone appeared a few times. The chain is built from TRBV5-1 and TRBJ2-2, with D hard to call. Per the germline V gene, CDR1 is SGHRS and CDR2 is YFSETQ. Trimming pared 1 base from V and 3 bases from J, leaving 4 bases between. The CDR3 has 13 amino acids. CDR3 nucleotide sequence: TGCGCCAGCAGCTTGCAGGACACCGGGGAGCTGTTTTTT. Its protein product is CASSLQDTGELFF.

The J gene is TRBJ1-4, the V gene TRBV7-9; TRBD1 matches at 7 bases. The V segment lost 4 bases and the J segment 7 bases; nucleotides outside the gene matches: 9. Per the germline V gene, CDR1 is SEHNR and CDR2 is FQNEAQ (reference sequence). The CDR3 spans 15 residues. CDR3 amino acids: CASSSPRQGSEKLFF. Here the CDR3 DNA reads TGTGCCAGCAGCTCTCCCCGACAGGGATCTGAAAAACTGTTTTTT.

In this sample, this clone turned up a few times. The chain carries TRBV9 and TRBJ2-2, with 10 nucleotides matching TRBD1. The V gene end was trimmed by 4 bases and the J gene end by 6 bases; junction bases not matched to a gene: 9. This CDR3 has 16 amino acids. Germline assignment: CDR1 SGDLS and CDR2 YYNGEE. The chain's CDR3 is CASSPWGQGYPGELFF. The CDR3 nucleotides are TGTGCCAGCAGCCCTTGGGGACAGGGGTACCCCGGGGAGCTGTTTTTT.

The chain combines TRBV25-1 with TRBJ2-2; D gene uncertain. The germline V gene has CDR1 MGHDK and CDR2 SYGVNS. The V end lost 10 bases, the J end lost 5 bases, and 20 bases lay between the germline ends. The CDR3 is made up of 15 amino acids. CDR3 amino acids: CATRYPDSETGELFF. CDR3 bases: TGTGCCACCAGATACCCCGATAGTGAGACCGGGGAGCTGTTTTTT.

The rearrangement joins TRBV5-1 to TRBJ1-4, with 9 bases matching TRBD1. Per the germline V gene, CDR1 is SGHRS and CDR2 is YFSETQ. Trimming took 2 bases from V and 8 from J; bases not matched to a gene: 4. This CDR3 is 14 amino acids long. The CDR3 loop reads CASSFGTGYEKLFF. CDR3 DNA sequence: TGCGCCAGCAGCTTTGGGACAGGGTACGAAAAACTGTTTTTT.

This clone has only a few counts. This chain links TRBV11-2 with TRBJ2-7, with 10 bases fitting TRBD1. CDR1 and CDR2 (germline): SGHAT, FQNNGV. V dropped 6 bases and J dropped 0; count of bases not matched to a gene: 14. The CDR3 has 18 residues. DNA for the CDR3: TGTGCCAGCAGTATTTCGGGGACAGGGGCGGGGAGCTCCTACGAGCAGTACTTC. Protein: CASSISGTGAGSSYEQYF.

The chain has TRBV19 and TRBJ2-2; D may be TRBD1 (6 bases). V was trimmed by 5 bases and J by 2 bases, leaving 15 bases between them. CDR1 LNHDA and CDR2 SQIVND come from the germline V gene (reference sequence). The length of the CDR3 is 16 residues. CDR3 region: CASSGGRGDNTGELFF. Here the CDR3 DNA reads TGTGCCAGTAGTGGGGGCAGGGGTGACAACACCGGGGAGCTGTTTTTT.

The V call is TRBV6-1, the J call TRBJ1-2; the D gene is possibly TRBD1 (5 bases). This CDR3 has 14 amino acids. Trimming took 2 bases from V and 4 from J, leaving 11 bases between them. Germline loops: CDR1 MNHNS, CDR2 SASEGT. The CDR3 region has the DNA TGTGCCAGCAGTGAATCAGGGCGTATCTATGGCTACACCTTC. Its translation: CASSESGRIYGYTF.

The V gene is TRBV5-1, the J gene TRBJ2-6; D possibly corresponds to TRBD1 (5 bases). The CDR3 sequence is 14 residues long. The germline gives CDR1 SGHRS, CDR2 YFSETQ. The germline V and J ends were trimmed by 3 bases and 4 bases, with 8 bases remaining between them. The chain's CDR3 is CASSSTVGANVLTF. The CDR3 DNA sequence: TGCGCCAGCAGCTCGACAGTCGGGGCCAACGTCCTGACTTTC.

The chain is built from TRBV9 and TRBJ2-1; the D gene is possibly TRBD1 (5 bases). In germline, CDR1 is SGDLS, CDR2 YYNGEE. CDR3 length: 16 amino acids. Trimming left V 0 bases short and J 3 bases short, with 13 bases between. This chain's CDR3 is CASSVDIRGYYNEQFF. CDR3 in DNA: TGTGCCAGCAGCGTAGATATAAGGGGCTACTACAATGAGCAGTTCTTC.

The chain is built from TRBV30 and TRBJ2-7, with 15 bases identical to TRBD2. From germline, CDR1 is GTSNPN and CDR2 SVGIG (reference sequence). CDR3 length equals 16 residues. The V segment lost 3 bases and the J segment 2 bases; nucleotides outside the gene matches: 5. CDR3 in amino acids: CAWSARTSGRAYEQYF. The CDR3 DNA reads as TGTGCCTGGAGCGCCAGGACTAGCGGGAGGGCCTACGAGCAGTACTTC.

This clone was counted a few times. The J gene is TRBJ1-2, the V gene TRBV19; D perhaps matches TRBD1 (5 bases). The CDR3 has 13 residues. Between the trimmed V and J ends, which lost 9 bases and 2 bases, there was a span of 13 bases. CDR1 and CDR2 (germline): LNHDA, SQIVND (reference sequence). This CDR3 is CASRVMGNYGYTF. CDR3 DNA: TGTGCCAGCAGGGTTATGGGGAACTATGGCTACACCTTC.

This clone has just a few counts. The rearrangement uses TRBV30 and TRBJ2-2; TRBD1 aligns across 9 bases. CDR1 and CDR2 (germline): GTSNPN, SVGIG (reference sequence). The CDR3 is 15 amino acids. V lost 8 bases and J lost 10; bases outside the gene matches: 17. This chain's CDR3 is CASYTGQGKVEELFF. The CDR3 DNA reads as TGTGCCAGCTACACGGGACAGGGAAAAGTGGAGGAGCTGTTTTTT.

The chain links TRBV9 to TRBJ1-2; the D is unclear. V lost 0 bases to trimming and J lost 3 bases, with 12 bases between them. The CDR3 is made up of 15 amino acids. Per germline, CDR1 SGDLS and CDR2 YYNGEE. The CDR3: CASSVGPRQDYGYTF. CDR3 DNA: TGTGCCAGCAGCGTAGGGCCGAGACAAGACTATGGCTACACCTTC.

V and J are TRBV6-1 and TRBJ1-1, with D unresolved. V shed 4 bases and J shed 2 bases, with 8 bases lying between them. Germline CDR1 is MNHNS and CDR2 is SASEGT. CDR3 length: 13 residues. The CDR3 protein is CASSAKHNTEAFF. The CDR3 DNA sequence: TGTGCCAGCAGTGCCAAACACAACACTGAAGCTTTCTTT.

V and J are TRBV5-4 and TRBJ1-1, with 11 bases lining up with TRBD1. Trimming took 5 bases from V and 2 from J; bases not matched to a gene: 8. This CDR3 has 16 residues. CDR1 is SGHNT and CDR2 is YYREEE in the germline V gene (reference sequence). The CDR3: CASRDGQGARNTEAFF. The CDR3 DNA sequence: TGTGCCAGCAGGGACGGACAGGGGGCGCGAAACACTGAAGCTTTCTTT.

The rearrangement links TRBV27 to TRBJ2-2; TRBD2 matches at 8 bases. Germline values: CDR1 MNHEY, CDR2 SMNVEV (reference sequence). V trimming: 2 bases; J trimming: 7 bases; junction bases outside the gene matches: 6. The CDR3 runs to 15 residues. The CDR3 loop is CASSLREGVIGELFF. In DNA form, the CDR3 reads TGTGCCAGCAGTTTACGGGAGGGGGTAATCGGGGAGCTGTTTTTT.

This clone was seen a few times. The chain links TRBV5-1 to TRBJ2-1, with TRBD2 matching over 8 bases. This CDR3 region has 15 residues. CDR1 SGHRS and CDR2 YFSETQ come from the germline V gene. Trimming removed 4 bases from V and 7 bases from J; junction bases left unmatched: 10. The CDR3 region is CASSPSGGPVNEQFF. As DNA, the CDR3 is TGCGCCAGCAGCCCGTCGGGAGGGCCAGTAAATGAGCAGTTCTTC.

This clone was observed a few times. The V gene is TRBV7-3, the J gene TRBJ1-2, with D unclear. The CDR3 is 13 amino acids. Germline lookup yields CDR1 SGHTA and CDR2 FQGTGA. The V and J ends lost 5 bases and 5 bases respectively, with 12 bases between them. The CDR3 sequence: CASSPSSEYGYTF. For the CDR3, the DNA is TGTGCCAGCAGCCCTTCCAGTGAATATGGCTACACCTTC.

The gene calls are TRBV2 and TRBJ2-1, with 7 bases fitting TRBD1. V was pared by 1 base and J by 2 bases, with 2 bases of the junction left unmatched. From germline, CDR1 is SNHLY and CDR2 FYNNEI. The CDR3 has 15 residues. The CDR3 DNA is TGTGCCAGCAGTGAAGTAGACAGGGCCTACAATGAGCAGTTCTTC. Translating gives CASSEVDRAYNEQFF.